A single sample is the source of the 25 T cell receptor beta chains below, sequenced in a study of blood T cell repertoires in COVID-19. Profiling relied on immunoSEQ multiplex PCR, and the TCRdb table lists in-frame clones only, not all of them. The sample includes 150,000 to 180,000 clones, about 90% of them seen just once. The sample was peripheral blood. These receptors were collected from a man aged 50 to 59 with acute or convalescent COVID-19.

The gene calls are TRBV5-6 and TRBJ2-3, with 12 bases lining up with TRBD2. The junction had 13 bases not matched to a gene; V was cut back by 3 bases and J by 2 bases. This CDR3 spans 19 amino acids. The germline V gene has CDR1 SGHDT and CDR2 YYEEEE. The CDR3 nucleotides read TGTGCCAGCAGCTCGCTTACTAGCGGGGGGCCCGTTGTCACAGATACGCAGTATTTT. Translating it yields CASSSLTSGGPVVTDTQYF.

The chain links TRBV2 to TRBJ2-7; 7 nucleotides match TRBD1. The CDR3 is 11 residues long. CDR1 and CDR2 from the germline V gene are SNHLY and FYNNEI. The V and J ends lost 11 bases and 6 bases, in that order; junction bases with no gene match: 7. The CDR3 protein is CAGATGFEQYV. In DNA form, the CDR3 reads TGTGCCGGAGCGACAGGGTTCGAGCAGTACGTC.

The chain couples TRBV2 to TRBJ2-7, with 7 bases matching TRBD1. Germline V gene data show CDR1 as SNHLY and CDR2 as FYNNEI. After removal of 5 bases from V and 3 bases from J, the junction contained 10 bases not matched to a gene. The CDR3 spans 15 residues. CDR3 DNA sequence: TGTGCCAGCAGTAAAGAGGGACAGCTTAACTACGAGCAGTACTTC. This encodes CASSKEGQLNYEQYF. Drawing the rest from reference TRBV2 and TRBJ2-7, the complete variable domain is EPEVTQTPSHQVTQMGQEVILRCVPISNHLYFYWYRQILGQKVEFLVSFYNNEISEKSEIFDDQFSVERPDGSNFTLKIRSTKLEDSAMYFCASSKEGQLNYEQYFGPGTRLTVT.

V is TRBV27 and J is TRBJ2-5; TRBD2 might be the D (6 bases). The V gene's germline CDR1 is MNHEY and CDR2 SMNVEV (reference sequence). The CDR3 has 14 residues. V lost 6 bases and J lost 5, with 16 bases in between. CDR3 coding DNA: TGTGCCAGCAGCCCAAACCGACTAGGCGAGACCCAGTACTTC. Encoded protein: CASSPNRLGETQYF.

The chain has TRBV24-1 and TRBJ2-5; TRBD1 is a possible D gene (6 bases). Germline V gives CDR1 KGHDR, CDR2 SFDVKD. The V gene lost 2 bases and the J gene lost 1 base, with 7 bases spanning the gap. The CDR3 is made up of 14 amino acids. CDR3 in DNA: TGTGCCACCAGTGATTCGGACAGCCAAGAGACCCAGTACTTC. The encoded protein is CATSDSDSQETQYF.

This clone appeared a few times. The chain has TRBV28 and TRBJ2-1; D possibly corresponds to TRBD1 (5 bases). The CDR3 spans 15 residues. Between the trimmed V and J ends, which lost 3 bases and 2 bases, there was a span of 11 bases. CDR1 is MDHEN, CDR2 SYDVKM, per germline. In nucleotides, the CDR3 is TGTGCCAGCAGTTTTTTCCAGGGCCCCTACAATGAGCAGTTCTTC. It codes for CASSFFQGPYNEQFF.

The rearrangement joins TRBV7-9 to TRBJ1-5; D is possibly TRBD1 (5 bases). Germline CDR1 SEHNR, CDR2 FQNEAQ (reference sequence). This CDR3 has 14 amino acids. V was clipped by 6 bases and J by 4 bases, with 13 bases between them. CDR3 in DNA: TGTGCCAGCAGTCGCCCAGGGAGGAATCAGCCCCAGCATTTT. It specifies CASSRPGRNQPQHF.

The gene calls are TRBV18 and TRBJ1-1, with D possibly TRBD1 on 6 matching bases. V lost 3 bases and J 4 bases, leaving 12 bases between the germline ends. The V gene's germline CDR1 is KGHSH and CDR2 LQKENI. The CDR3 contains 14 residues. In DNA form, the CDR3 reads TGTGCCAGCTCACCGGAACAGGGCGGCACTGAAGCTTTCTTT. It specifies CASSPEQGGTEAFF.

V gene TRBV5-4 combines with J gene TRBJ1-4, with unresolved D. V lost 1 base to trimming and J lost 8 bases, with 18 bases between them. The CDR3 runs 16 residues. Germline CDR1 and CDR2: SGHNT and YYREEE (reference sequence). In nucleotides, the CDR3 is TGTGCCAGCAGCTTGAATGTTGAGGGAGGGAGGGAAAAACTGTTTTTT. It yields the protein CASSLNVEGGREKLFF. The whole variable domain, filled in from reference TRBV5-4 and TRBJ1-4, reads ETGVTQSPTHLIKTRGQQVTLRCSSQSGHNTVSWYQQALGQGPQFIFQYYREEENGRGNFPPRFSGLQFPNYSSELNVNALELDDSALYLCASSLNVEGGREKLFFGSGTQLSVL.

The J gene is TRBJ1-6, the V gene TRBV7-2; D may be TRBD1 (6 bases). The germline V gene has CDR1 SGHTA and CDR2 FQGNSA. Trimming cost V 1 base and J 7 bases, with 17 bases left between them. The CDR3 sequence is 17 residues long. CDR3 residues: CASSLGYQGLGNSPLHF. CDR3 nucleotide sequence: TGTGCCAGCAGCTTAGGATATCAGGGGCTCGGGAATTCACCCCTCCACTTT.

CDR3 nucleotide sequence: TGTGCCAGCAGCTTATATCTAGGGACTAGTTTCAATGAGCAGTTCTTC. Protein: CASSLYLGTSFNEQFF. This chain uses TRBV11-2 with TRBJ2-1, with TRBD2 identical over 8 bases. The V and J ends lost 2 bases and 6 bases, in that order; junction bases with no gene match: 9. Germline V lookup: CDR1 SGHAT, CDR2 FQNNGV. The length of the CDR3 is 16 residues.

The chain combines TRBV28 with TRBJ2-2, with D uncertain. The CDR3 has 14 amino acids. Per the germline V gene, CDR1 is MDHEN and CDR2 is SYDVKM. V lost 2 bases and J 7 bases, leaving 11 bases between the germline ends. DNA of the CDR3: TGTGCCAGCAGTTTACCTATCTGGAGCGGGGAGCTGTTTTTT. It codes for CASSLPIWSGELFF.

This clone appeared once. The chain employs TRBV11-2 and TRBJ2-1, with D perhaps matching TRBD2 (6 bases). Trimming left V 1 base short and J 7 bases short, with 11 bases between. This CDR3 contains 14 residues. The germline CDR1 and CDR2 sequences are SGHAT and FQNNGV. This CDR3 is CASSLAGLLNEQFF. The CDR3 DNA follows: TGTGCCAGCAGCTTAGCGGGACTCCTTAATGAGCAGTTCTTC. Variable domain in full (rest from reference TRBV11-2 and TRBJ2-1): EAGVAQSPRYKIIEKRQSVAFWCNPISGHATLYWYQQILGQGPKLLIQFQNNGVVDDSQLPKDRFSAERLKGVDSTLKIQPAKLEDSAVYLCASSLAGLLNEQFFGPGTRLTVL.

The V and J genes are TRBV9 and TRBJ2-5; D unresolved. The germline V gene has CDR1 SGDLS and CDR2 YYNGEE. The CDR3 sequence is 16 residues long. The ends were cut back, 0 bases at V and 0 bases at J, with 12 bases in the middle. The CDR3 region has the DNA TGTGCCAGCAGCGTAGCGCACGATTACTACCAAGAGACCCAGTACTTC. It translates to CASSVAHDYYQETQYF.

This sequence joins TRBV6-5 and TRBJ1-1, with 7 nucleotides matching TRBD1. This CDR3 is built from 14 residues. Germline CDR1 reads MNHEY; CDR2 reads SVGAGI. V gave up 5 bases and J gave up 1 base; unmatched junction bases: 4. The CDR3 is CASSRGQWNTEAFF. CDR3 DNA sequence: TGTGCCAGCAGTCGGGGACAGTGGAACACTGAAGCTTTCTTT.

The V gene is TRBV28, the J gene TRBJ1-1; 10 bases map to TRBD1. Germline lookup yields CDR1 MDHEN and CDR2 SYDVKM. V dropped 4 bases and J dropped 4; count of bases not matched to a gene: 12. This CDR3 has 17 amino acids. CDR3 sequence: CASSSLTGGRAGTEAFF. The CDR3 DNA sequence: TGTGCCAGCAGTTCCCTGACAGGGGGCAGAGCTGGCACTGAAGCTTTCTTT. Full variable domain (outside the CDR3, taken from reference TRBV28 and TRBJ1-1): DVKVTQSSRYLVKRTGEKVFLECVQDMDHENMFWYRQDPGLGLRLIYFSYDVKMKEKGDIPEGYSVSREKKERFSLILESASTNQTSMYLCASSSLTGGRAGTEAFFGQGTRLTVV.

The V gene is TRBV2, the J gene TRBJ2-7; 14 nucleotides align to TRBD2. The junction had 0 bases not matched to a gene; V was cut back by 4 bases and J by 1 base. This CDR3 comprises 15 residues. Germline values: CDR1 SNHLY, CDR2 FYNNEI. The DNA for the CDR3 is TGTGCCAGCAGTGGGACTAGCGGGGGGTCCTACGAGCAGTACTTC. As protein: CASSGTSGGSYEQYF.

The CDR3 here is CASSARGQNTEAFF. CDR3 bases: TGTGCCAGCAGTGCCCGGGGACAGAACACTGAAGCTTTCTTT. The V gene is TRBV27, the J gene TRBJ1-1, with a possible D match to TRBD1 (6 bases). This CDR3 is 14 amino acids long. Trimming took off 5 bases at V and 1 base at J, with 11 bases between the two ends. Germline V gene data show CDR1 as MNHEY and CDR2 as SMNVEV (reference sequence).

This rearrangement joins TRBV6-6 to TRBJ2-7, with TRBD2 matching over 9 bases. V was clipped by 1 base and J by 7 bases; unmatched bases: 2. The CDR3 totals 13 residues. Per germline, CDR1 MNHNY and CDR2 SVGAGI (reference sequence). The CDR3 nucleotides are TGTGCCAGCAGTTACTTAAGCGGGAGGGAGCAGTACTTC. Its protein is CASSYLSGREQYF.

J is TRBJ1-3 and V is TRBV21-1. TRBV21-1 is classified as a pseudogene. This CDR3 region has 17 residues. The CDR3 is CASSTPPRSFAGNTIYF. CDR3 nucleotide sequence: TGTGCCAGCAGCACCCCCCCCCGGAGCTTTGCTGGAAACACCATATATTTT.

This sequence joins TRBV7-3 and TRBJ2-1; 7 nucleotides align to TRBD1. CDR1 is SGHTA, CDR2 FQGTGA, per germline. Germline trimming cut 5 bases from V and 7 bases from J; bases unmatched to any gene: 17. This CDR3 spans 17 amino acids. Written as DNA, the CDR3 is TGTGCCAGCAGCCCAAGTACCGGGACAGTGGGAGTTAATGAGCAGTTCTTC. Translation: CASSPSTGTVGVNEQFF.

There are a few counts of this clone. CDR3 residues: CASSYPQENTGELFF. CDR3 bases: TGTGCCAGTAGTTACCCACAGGAGAACACCGGGGAGCTGTTTTTT. The chain recombines TRBV19 with TRBJ2-2, with D possibly TRBD1 on 5 matching bases. The CDR3 is 15 residues long. The V end was cut by 5 bases, the J end by 1 base, with 11 bases between. Germline V gene lookup returns CDR1 LNHDA and CDR2 SQIVND (reference sequence).

The rearrangement joins TRBV7-8 to TRBJ2-1; TRBD1 might be the D (6 bases). Between the trimmed V and J ends, which lost 8 bases and 0 bases, there was a span of 17 bases. The CDR3 is 16 residues long. The germline CDR1 and CDR2 sequences are SGHVS and FQNEAQ. CDR3 amino acids: CASGKGELLSYNEQFF. CDR3 nucleotide sequence: TGTGCCAGCGGTAAGGGGGAATTACTCTCCTACAATGAGCAGTTCTTC.

V gene TRBV19 combines with J gene TRBJ1-1; 8 bases align to TRBD1. J gave up 4 bases and V 4 bases, and 8 bases lay outside the gene matches. The length of the CDR3 is 15 residues. Germline V CDR1 and CDR2: LNHDA, SQIVND (reference sequence). The CDR3 loop reads CASSTGGQGRTEAFF. In nucleotides, the CDR3 is TGTGCCAGTAGTACCGGAGGACAGGGACGCACTGAAGCTTTCTTT.

This sequence joins TRBV6-5 and TRBJ1-5, with unresolved D. The CDR3 is 11 amino acids. Trimming pared 6 bases from V and 5 bases from J, leaving 5 bases between. CDR1 and CDR2 (germline): MNHEY, SVGAGI. CDR3 sequence (DNA): TGTGCCAGCAGCTCCGATCAGCCCCAGCATTTT. Protein product: CASSSDQPQHF.